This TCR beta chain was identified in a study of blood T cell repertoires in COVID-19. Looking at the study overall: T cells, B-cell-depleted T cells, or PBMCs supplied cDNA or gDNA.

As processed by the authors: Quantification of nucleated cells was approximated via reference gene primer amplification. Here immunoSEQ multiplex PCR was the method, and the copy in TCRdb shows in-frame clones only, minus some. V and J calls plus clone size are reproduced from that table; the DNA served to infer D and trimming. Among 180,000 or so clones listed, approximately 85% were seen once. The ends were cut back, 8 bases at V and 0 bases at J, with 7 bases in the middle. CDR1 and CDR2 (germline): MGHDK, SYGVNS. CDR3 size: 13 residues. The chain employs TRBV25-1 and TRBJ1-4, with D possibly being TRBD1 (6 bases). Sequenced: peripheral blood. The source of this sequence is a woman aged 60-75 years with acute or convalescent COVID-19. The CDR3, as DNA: TGTGCCAGCCGACAGGCAACTAATGAAAAACTGTTTTTT. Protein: CASRQATNEKLFF.